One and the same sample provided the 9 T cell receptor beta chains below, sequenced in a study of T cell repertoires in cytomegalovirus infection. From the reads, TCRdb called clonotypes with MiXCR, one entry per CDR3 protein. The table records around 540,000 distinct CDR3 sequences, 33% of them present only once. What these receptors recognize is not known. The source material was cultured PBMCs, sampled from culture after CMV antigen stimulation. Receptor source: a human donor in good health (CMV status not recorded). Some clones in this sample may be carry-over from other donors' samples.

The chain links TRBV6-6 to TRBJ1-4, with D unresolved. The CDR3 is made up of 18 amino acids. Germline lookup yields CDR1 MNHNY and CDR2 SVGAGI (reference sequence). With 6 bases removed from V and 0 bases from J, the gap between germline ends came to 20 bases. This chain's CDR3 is CASSTLRPNTPTNEKLFF. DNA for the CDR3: TGTGCCAGCAGCACACTCCGGCCCAATACCCCAACTAATGAAAAACTGTTTTTT.

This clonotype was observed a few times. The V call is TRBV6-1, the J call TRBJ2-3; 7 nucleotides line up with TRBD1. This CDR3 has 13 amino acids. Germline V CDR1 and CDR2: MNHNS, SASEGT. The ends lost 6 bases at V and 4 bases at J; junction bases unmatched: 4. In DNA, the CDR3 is TGTGCCAGCAGCTCACAGGGGTCAGATACGCAGTATTTT. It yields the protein CASSSQGSDTQYF.

DNA of the CDR3: TGTGCCAGCAGCCCGCAGTGGGGCTCTGGAAACACCATATATTTT. It is translated as CASSPQWGSGNTIYF. This chain joins TRBV9 and TRBJ1-3; D is ambiguous. The CDR3 has 15 residues. Trimming took 4 bases from V and 0 from J, leaving 11 bases between them. The germline gives CDR1 SGDLS, CDR2 YYNGEE. The full variable domain, completed using reference TRBV9 and TRBJ1-3, is DSGVTQTPKHLITATGQRVTLRCSPRSGDLSVYWYQQSLDQGLQFLIQYYNGEERAKGNILERFSAQQFPDLHSELNLSSLELGDSALYFCASSPQWGSGNTIYFGEGSWLTVV.

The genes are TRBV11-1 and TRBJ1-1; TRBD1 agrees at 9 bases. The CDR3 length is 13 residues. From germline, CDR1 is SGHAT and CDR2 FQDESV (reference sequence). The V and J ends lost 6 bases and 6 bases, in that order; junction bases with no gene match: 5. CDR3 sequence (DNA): TGTGCCAGCAGGGTGACAGGGGGATCTGAAGCTTTCTTT. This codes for CASRVTGGSEAFF.

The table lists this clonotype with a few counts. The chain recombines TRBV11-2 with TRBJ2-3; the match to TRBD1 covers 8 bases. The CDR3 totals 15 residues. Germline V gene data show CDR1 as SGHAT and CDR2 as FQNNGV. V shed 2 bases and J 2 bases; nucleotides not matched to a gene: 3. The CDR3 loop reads CASSLLGQATDTQYF. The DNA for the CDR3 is TGTGCCAGCAGCTTACTGGGACAGGCCACAGATACGCAGTATTTT.

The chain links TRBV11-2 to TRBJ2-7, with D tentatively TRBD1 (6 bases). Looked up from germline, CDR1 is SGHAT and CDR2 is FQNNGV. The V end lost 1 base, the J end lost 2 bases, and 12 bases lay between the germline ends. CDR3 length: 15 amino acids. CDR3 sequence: CASSLGTATTYEQYV. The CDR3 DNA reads TGTGCCAGCAGCTTAGGGACAGCCACAACCTACGAGCAGTACGTC.

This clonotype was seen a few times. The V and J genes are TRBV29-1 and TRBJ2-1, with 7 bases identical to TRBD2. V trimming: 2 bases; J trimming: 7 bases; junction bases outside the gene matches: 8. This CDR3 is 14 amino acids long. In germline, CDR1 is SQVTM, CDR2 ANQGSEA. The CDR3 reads CSVERDYRFNEQFF. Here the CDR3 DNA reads TGCAGCGTTGAAAGGGACTACAGATTTAATGAGCAGTTCTTC.

DNA of the CDR3: TGTGCCAGCAGCCCCGGCGCGGGGGGACAGTACTTC. This translates into CASSPGAGGQYF. The chain joins TRBV9 to TRBJ2-5; 8 bases are shared with TRBD2. This CDR3 contains 12 residues. V lost 4 bases to trimming and J lost 11 bases; unmatched junction nucleotides: 7. In germline, CDR1 is SGDLS, CDR2 YYNGEE.

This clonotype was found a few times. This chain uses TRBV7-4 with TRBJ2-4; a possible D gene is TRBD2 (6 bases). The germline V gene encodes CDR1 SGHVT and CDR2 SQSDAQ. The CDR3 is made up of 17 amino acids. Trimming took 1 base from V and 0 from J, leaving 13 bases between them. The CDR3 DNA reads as TGTGCCAGCAGCTTAGAAGTTAGCGGTGAAGCCAAAAACATTCAGTACTTC. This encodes CASSLEVSGEAKNIQYF.